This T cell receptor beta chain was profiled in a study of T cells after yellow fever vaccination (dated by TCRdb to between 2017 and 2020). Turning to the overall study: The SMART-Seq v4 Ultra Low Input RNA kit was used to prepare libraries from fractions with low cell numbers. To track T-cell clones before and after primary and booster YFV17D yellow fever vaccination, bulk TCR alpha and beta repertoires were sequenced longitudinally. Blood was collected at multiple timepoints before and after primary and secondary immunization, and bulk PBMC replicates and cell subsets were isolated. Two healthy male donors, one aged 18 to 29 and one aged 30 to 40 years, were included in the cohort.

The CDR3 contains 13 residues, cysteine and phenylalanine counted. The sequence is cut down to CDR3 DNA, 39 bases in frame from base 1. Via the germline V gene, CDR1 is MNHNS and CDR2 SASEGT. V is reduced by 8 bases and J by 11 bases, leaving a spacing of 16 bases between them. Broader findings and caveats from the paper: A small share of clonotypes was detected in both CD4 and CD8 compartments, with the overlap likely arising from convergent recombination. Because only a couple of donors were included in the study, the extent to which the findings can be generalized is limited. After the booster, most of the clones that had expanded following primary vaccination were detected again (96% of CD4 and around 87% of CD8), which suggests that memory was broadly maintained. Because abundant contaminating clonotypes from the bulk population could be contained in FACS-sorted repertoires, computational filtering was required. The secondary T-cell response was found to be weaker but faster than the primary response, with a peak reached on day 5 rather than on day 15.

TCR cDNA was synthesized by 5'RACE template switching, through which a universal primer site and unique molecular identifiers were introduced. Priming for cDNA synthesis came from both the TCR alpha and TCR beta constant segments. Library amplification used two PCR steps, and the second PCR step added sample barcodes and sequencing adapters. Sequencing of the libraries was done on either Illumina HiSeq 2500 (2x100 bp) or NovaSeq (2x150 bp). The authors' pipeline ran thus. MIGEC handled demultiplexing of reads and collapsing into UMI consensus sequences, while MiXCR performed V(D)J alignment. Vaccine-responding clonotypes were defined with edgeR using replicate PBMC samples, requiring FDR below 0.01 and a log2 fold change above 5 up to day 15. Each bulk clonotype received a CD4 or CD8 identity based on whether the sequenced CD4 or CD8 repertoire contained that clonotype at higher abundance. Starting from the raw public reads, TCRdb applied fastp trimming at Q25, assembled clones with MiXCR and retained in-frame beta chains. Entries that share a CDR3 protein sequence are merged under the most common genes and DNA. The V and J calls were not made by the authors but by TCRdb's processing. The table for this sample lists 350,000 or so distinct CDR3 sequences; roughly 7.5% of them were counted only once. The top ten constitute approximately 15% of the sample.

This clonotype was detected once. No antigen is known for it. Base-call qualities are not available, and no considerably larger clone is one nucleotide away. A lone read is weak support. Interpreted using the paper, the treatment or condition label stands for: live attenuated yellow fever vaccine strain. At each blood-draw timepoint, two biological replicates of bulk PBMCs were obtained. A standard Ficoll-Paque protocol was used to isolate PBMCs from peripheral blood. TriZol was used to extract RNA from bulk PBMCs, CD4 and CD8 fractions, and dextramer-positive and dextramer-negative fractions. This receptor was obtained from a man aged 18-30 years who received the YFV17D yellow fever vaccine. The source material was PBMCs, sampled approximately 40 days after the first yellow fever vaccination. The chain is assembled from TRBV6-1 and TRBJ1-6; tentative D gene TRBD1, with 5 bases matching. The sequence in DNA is TGTGCCAGCGCCAGGCCAGGGTCGCCACCCCTCCACTTT. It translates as CASARPGSPPLHF.